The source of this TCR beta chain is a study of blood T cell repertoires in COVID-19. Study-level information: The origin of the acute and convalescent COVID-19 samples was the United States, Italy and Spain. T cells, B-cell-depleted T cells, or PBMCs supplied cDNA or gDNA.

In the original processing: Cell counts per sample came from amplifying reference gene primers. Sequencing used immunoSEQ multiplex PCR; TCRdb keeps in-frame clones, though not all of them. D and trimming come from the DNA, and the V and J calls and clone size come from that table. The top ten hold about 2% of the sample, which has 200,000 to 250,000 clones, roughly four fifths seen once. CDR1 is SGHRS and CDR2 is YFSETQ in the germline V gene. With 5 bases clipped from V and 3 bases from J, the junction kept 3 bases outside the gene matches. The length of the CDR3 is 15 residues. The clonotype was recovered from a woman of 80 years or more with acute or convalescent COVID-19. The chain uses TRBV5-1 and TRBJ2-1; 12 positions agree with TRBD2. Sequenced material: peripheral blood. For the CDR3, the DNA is TGCGCCAGCAGTCGGACTAGCGGGGACTACAATGAGCAGTTCTTC. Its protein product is CASSRTSGDYNEQFF.